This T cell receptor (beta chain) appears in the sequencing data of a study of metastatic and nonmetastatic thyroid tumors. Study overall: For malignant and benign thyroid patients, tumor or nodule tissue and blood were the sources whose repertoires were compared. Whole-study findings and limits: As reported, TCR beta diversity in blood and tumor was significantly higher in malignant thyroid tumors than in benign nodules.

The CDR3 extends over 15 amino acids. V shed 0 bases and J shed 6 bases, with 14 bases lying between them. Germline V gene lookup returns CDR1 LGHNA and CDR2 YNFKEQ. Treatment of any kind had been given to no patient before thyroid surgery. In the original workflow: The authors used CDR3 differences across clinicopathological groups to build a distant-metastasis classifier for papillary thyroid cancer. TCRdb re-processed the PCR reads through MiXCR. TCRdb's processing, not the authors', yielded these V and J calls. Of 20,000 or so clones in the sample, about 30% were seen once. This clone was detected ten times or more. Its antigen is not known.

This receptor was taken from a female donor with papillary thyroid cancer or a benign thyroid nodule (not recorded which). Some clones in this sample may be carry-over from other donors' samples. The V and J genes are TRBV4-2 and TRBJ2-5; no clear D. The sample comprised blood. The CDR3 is CASSQDGQSEKTQYF. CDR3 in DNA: TGTGCCAGCAGCCAAGATGGCCAGTCCGAAAAGACCCAGTACTTC.